This TCR beta chain was obtained from a study of regulatory and conventional T cells in RAG deficiency (dated by TCRdb to the late 2010s). Looking at the study overall: The study used high-throughput TCR beta sequencing to compare repertoire diversity and composition of Treg, conventional CD4+ and CD8+ T cells between RAG-deficient patients and healthy controls.

What the research found in general, with its limitations: Compared with control T-cell subpopulations, RAG-deficient patients had much lower Shannon entropy and higher Simpson indices. Some T-cell subset analyses were not done for some subjects. Shorter CDR3 lengths were found in all patient T-cell subsets, and >75% Treg-Tconv repertoire overlap at nucleotide and amino acid level was observed in Omenn syndrome patients. The CD25-high CD127-low cells sorted from Omenn syndrome patients may be peripherally activated cells rather than true Treg cells. Unique TCR beta sequences from Treg cells were roughly 100-fold fewer in Omenn syndrome and CID/AS patients than controls, versus about 9-fold for other subsets.

Before genomic DNA extraction, conventional CD4+ T cells were isolated from blood as CD25-low CD127-high cells. Several healthy control donors were used as the comparison group for repertoire analyses. Library creation used the immunoSEQ multiplex PCR assay. Genomic DNA from the sorted T-cell subsets was used to amplify and sequence rearranged TCR beta chain products. The authors processed their data as follows. Shannon entropy and Simpson indices were used to measure how diverse the repertoire of productive TCR beta rearrangements was. Clonal expansion was assessed by the summed frequency of the 100 most abundant productive TCR beta clonotypes among total reads. The TRB repertoires were scored with a self-reactivity index built on which amino acids appear at CDR3beta positions 6 and 7. Two-way ANOVA was applied to the repertoire analyses, whereas Student t or Mann-Whitney tests were applied to the flow cytometric analyses. TCRdb retrieved this table from immuneACCESS and kept in-frame rearrangements only. Not all clones are present; in checked studies, unresolved V genes account for under half, and no reason is known for the remainder. Clone size and V and J calls were adopted from that table, with D and trimming inferred from the DNA. The sample table contains more than 20,000 clones; only one count was recorded for 93% of them. The ten largest clones capture under 0.85% of the sample.

Cut back by 11 bases and 7 bases, the V and J ends lie 20 bases apart. Reading the germline V gene (reference sequence) gives CDR1 MNHNY and CDR2 SVGAGI. The CDR3 starts with the cysteine, ends with the phenylalanine, and has 14 residues. Of the read, only the CDR3 DNA is kept; its 42 bases are in frame from base 1. As for this clone: What this receptor recognizes is not known. No much larger clone exists at a distance of one base, and base qualities are not known.

Separately, the same data were catalogued under a study of regulatory T cells. As the second publication notes: For the multiplex PCR, 52 forward TRBV primers and 13 reverse TRBJ primers were used, and amplification bias was corrected with both assay-based and computational methods. Repertoires from patients had restricted unique TRB V-J pairs and skewed V and J gene usage, with the strongest effect in regulatory T cells. The study compared T-cell receptor beta repertoires of sorted regulatory, conventional CD4+ and CD8+ T cells in CD3G-deficient patients with those in healthy controls. Peripheral blood mononuclear cells were isolated by Ficoll density separation. Within the immunoSEQ assay, multiplex PCR amplified rearranged TRB loci from genomic DNA. Sequencing of the TRB amplicons was done on an Illumina HiSeq platform. Custom algorithms error-filtered the raw sequences and aligned the raw sequences to reference gene sequences, after which the immunoSEQ online tools were used for analysis. Frequencies of productive and nonproductive TRB rearrangements were assessed among unique sequences as well as among total sequences. For group comparisons, t tests, Mann-Whitney tests or two-way ANOVA were performed in Prism software.

The source material was CD4+ T cells sorted from blood. The chain is encoded by TRBV6-6 joined to TRBJ2-2; a tentative D match to TRBD1 spans 6 bases. This receptor was identified in a human donor in good health. The sequenced DNA: TGTGCCGGAGCCCCCCAGGGGCGCGGCGGGGAGCTGTTTTTT. The resulting protein is CAGAPQGRGGELFF.